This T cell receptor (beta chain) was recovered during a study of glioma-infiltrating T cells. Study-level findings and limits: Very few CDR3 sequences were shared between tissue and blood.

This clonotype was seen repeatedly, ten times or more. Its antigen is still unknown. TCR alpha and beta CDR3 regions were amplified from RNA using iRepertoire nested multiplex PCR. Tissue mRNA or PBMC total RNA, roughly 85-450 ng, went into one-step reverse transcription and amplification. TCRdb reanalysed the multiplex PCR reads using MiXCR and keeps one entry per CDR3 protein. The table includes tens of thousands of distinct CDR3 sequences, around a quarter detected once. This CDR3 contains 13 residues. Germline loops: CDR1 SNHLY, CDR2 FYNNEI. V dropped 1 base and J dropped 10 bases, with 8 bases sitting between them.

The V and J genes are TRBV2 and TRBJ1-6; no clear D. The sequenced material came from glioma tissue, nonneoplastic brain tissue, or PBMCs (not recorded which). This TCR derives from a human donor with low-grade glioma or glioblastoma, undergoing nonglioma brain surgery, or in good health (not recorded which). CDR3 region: CASSEVPRSPLHF. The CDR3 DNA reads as TGTGCCAGCAGTGAAGTCCCAAGGTCACCCCTCCACTTT.